Listed below are T cell receptor beta chains from one sample, sequenced in a study of long-term antiretroviral therapy in people with HIV. Here immunoSEQ multiplex PCR was the method, and the copy in TCRdb shows in-frame clones only, minus some. Seen here are around 33,000 clones, 83% observed once, and the top ten hold roughly 7.9%. Material: unsorted PBMCs, obtained 0.4 years before starting antiretroviral therapy. The receptors originated from a man younger than 35 with HIV. The CDR3 runs from the conserved cysteine through the conserved F or W. A D gene is named only where the DNA matches it firmly. Some rows mark clone size as missing; the rest say once, few, many or name a class of expanded clone.

D gene: .; J gene: TRBJ2-2; V gene: TRBV6-1; clone size: .; CDR3 protein: CASSEGRANTGELFF; CDR3 DNA: TGTGCCAGCAGTGAGGGGCGGGCGAACACCGGGGAGCTGTTTTTT
D gene: .; J gene: TRBJ1-2; V gene: TRBV29-1; clone size: .; CDR3 protein: CSVEDGGGWGYTF; CDR3 DNA: TGCAGCGTTGAAGATGGAGGGGGTTGGGGCTACACCTTC
D gene: TRBD1; J gene: TRBJ1-2; V gene: TRBV9; clone size: .; CDR3 protein: CASSLWDRVSDGYTF; CDR3 DNA: TGTGCCAGCAGCCTATGGGACAGGGTATCCGATGGCTACACCTTC
D gene: .; J gene: TRBJ2-7; V gene: TRBV6-5; clone size: .; CDR3 protein: CATGSTLFGEQYF; CDR3 DNA: TGTGCCACCGGGTCTACGCTGTTTGGGGAGCAGTACTTC
D gene: .; J gene: TRBJ2-7; V gene: TRBV10-1; clone size: .; CDR3 protein: CASSDPVGFGATNYEQYF; CDR3 DNA: TGCGCCAGCAGTGATCCTGTGGGATTCGGGGCCACCAACTACGAGCAGTACTTC
D gene: .; J gene: TRBJ2-1; V gene: TRBV6-1; clone size: .; CDR3 protein: CASSEAWGASNEQFF; CDR3 DNA: TGTGCCAGCAGTGAAGCCTGGGGTGCCTCTAATGAGCAGTTCTTC
D gene: .; J gene: TRBJ1-5; V gene: TRBV6-1; clone size: .; CDR3 protein: CASSEPSQAGNQPQHF; CDR3 DNA: TGTGCCAGCAGTGAGCCCAGCCAGGCGGGCAATCAGCCCCAGCATTTT
D gene: TRBD1; J gene: TRBJ1-2; V gene: TRBV6-1; clone size: few; CDR3 protein: CASSEVGTGPYGYTF; CDR3 DNA: TGTGCCAGCAGTGAAGTGGGGACAGGTCCCTATGGCTACACCTTC
D gene: .; J gene: TRBJ2-3; V gene: TRBV10-1; clone size: few; CDR3 protein: CASSEFLRSTDTQYF; CDR3 DNA: TGCGCCAGCAGTGAATTTTTGAGAAGCACAGATACGCAGTATTTT
D gene: .; J gene: TRBJ2-7; V gene: TRBV6-5; clone size: .; CDR3 protein: CASSELGVIHEQYF; CDR3 DNA: TGTGCCAGCAGTGAACTAGGGGTAATCCACGAGCAGTACTTC
D gene: .; J gene: TRBJ2-1; V gene: TRBV19; clone size: .; CDR3 protein: CASSIPLREQFF; CDR3 DNA: TGTGCCAGTAGTATCCCCTTGCGGGAGCAGTTCTTC
D gene: .; J gene: TRBJ2-5; V gene: TRBV5-6; clone size: .; CDR3 protein: CASSPPGWGGQETQYF; CDR3 DNA: TGTGCCAGCAGCCCGCCGGGGTGGGGTGGCCAAGAGACCCAGTACTTC
D gene: .; J gene: TRBJ1-1; V gene: TRBV6-4; clone size: .; CDR3 protein: CARLTHHPNTEAFF; CDR3 DNA: TGTGCCAGGCTGACCCACCACCCGAACACTGAAGCTTTCTTT
D gene: .; J gene: TRBJ2-7; V gene: TRBV6-1; clone size: .; CDR3 protein: CASSEWGRYEQYF; CDR3 DNA: TGTGCCAGCAGTGAATGGGGGCGCTACGAGCAGTACTTC
D gene: TRBD2; J gene: TRBJ2-5; V gene: TRBV2; clone size: .; CDR3 protein: CAIRLAGGQGQYF; CDR3 DNA: TGTGCCATTCGACTAGCGGGGGGGCAGGGCCAGTACTTC
D gene: .; J gene: TRBJ2-3; V gene: TRBV9; clone size: .; CDR3 protein: CASSPMSGRTDTQYF; CDR3 DNA: TGTGCCAGCAGCCCCATGTCGGGGCGCACAGATACGCAGTATTTT
D gene: .; J gene: TRBJ2-6; V gene: TRBV28; clone size: .; CDR3 protein: CASSLAGSGANDLTF; CDR3 DNA: TGTGCCAGCAGTTTAGCCGGCTCTGGGGCCAACGACCTGACTTTC